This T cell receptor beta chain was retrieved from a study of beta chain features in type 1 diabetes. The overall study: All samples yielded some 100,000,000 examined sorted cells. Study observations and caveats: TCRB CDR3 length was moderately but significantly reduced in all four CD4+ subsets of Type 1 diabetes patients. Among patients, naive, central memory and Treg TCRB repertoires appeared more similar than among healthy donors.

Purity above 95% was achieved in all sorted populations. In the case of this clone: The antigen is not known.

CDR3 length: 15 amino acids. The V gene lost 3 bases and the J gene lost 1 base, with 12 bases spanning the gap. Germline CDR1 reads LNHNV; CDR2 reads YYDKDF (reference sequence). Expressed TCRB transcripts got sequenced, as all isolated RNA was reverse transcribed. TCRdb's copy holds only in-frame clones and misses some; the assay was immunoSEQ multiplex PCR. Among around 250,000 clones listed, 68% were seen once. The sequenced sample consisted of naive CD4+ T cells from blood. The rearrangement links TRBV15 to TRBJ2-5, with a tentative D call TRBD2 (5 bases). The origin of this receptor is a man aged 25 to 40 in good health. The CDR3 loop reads CATSRDPGSQETQYF. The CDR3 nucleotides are TGTGCCACCAGCAGGGATCCGGGATCCCAAGAGACCCAGTACTTC.